This entry lists 13 T cell receptor beta chains sequenced from one sample in a study of cytomegalovirus exposure and HLA in healthy donors (dated by TCRdb to about 2017). Libraries were prepared through the immunoSEQ multiplex PCR assay. For the multiplex PCR, a mixture combining 60 forward primers for TCR Vbeta segments and 13 reverse primers for TCR Jbeta segments was used. Here the immuneACCESS table is served through TCRdb, limited to in-frame sequences with V and J called. Missing clones are a known gap in these copies; in checked studies unresolved V genes cover under half, and the rest lacks a known reason. This sample gives 150,000 to 200,000 clones in total; more than 60% of them show up just once. The top ten clonotypes cover less than 11% of the sample. Sample: PBMCs. These receptors were obtained from a man younger than 45 in good health and CMV-seropositive.

J is TRBJ2-7 and V is TRBV4-1; TRBD2 matches at 8 bases. Losses at the gene ends were 4 bases for V and 2 bases for J; bases not matched to a gene: 7. CDR3 length: 15 residues. CDR1 and CDR2 (germline): MGHRA, YSYEKL. CDR3 sequence reads: CASSPQAGDAYEQYF. CDR3 DNA: TGCGCCAGCAGCCCCCAAGCGGGGGATGCCTACGAGCAGTACTTC.

The count of this clone is one. The chain couples TRBV10-3 to TRBJ2-1, with 11 bases aligning to TRBD2. Germline V gene lookup returns CDR1 ENHRY and CDR2 SYGVKD. V shed 10 bases, J shed 6 bases, and the junction held 8 bases outside the gene matches. The CDR3 covers 14 residues. The CDR3 DNA is TGTGCCACCACCGGGACTAGCGGTCTCAATGAGCAGTTCTTC. Protein: CATTGTSGLNEQFF.

The J gene is TRBJ1-2, the V gene TRBV5-1; 9 nucleotides align to TRBD1. CDR1 and CDR2 (germline): SGHRS, YFSETQ. The CDR3 runs 14 residues. V shed 0 bases and J 6 bases; nucleotides not matched to a gene: 3. CDR3 in amino acids: CASSLGQGVDGYTF. The CDR3 bases are TGCGCCAGCAGCTTGGGACAGGGGGTAGATGGCTACACCTTC.

The gene calls are TRBV19 and TRBJ1-3; 7 nucleotides align to TRBD1. V lost 7 bases and J lost 0; bases outside the gene matches: 6. Germline V gives CDR1 LNHDA, CDR2 SQIVND (reference sequence). The CDR3 runs to 15 residues. The CDR3 sequence: CASKLGQNSGNTIYF. The CDR3 nucleotides are TGTGCCAGTAAACTGGGACAGAACTCTGGAAACACCATATATTTT.

The chain has TRBV6-5 and TRBJ1-1, with D possibly matching TRBD1 (5 bases). Germline CDR1 is MNHEY and CDR2 is SVGAGI. V shed 2 bases and J shed 1 base, with 14 bases lying between them. This CDR3 is built from 16 residues. This chain's CDR3 is CASSYELRGGNTEAFF. The DNA for the CDR3 is TGTGCCAGCAGTTACGAATTACGGGGGGGGAACACTGAAGCTTTCTTT.

This chain joins TRBV28 and TRBJ2-3; D uncertain. The CDR3 is 13 residues long. Between the trimmed V and J ends, which lost 7 bases and 7 bases, there was a span of 15 bases. CDR1 and CDR2 (germline): MDHEN, SYDVKM. The CDR3 is CASNFPESNTQYF. CDR3 sequence (DNA): TGTGCCAGCAACTTCCCGGAGTCAAATACGCAGTATTTT. Variable domain in full (rest from reference TRBV28 and TRBJ2-3): DVKVTQSSRYLVKRTGEKVFLECVQDMDHENMFWYRQDPGLGLRLIYFSYDVKMKEKGDIPEGYSVSREKKERFSLILESASTNQTSMYLCASNFPESNTQYFGPGTRLTVL.

This chain connects TRBV7-2 to TRBJ1-1; no clear D. The CDR3 contains 13 residues. The germline V gene has CDR1 SGHTA and CDR2 FQGNSA. V lost 5 bases and J lost 2, with 9 bases in between. The CDR3 nucleotides are TGTGCCAGCAGCCCCCATCCCAACACTGAAGCTTTCTTT. Its protein product is CASSPHPNTEAFF.

This clone was found a few times. This sequence joins TRBV2 and TRBJ2-7; D is unresolved. The V gene lost 10 bases and the J gene lost 3 bases, with 16 bases spanning the gap. The CDR3 length is 13 residues. Germline assignment: CDR1 SNHLY and CDR2 FYNNEI. Here the CDR3 reads CANEPTLLYEQYF. The CDR3 nucleotides are TGTGCCAACGAACCGACATTACTCTACGAGCAGTACTTC.

Comment on this clone: Possible read error: a much larger clone is one base away. This rearrangement joins TRBV27 to TRBJ1-1; D is unresolved. Germline loops: CDR1 MNHEY, CDR2 SMNVEV (reference sequence). The ends were cut back, 6 bases at V and 0 bases at J, with 5 bases in the middle. The CDR3 runs 12 residues. CDR3 sequence: CASRRVNTEAFF. Written as DNA, the CDR3 is TGTGCCAGCAGAAGAGTGAACACTGAAGCTTTCTTT.

The V and J genes are TRBV28 and TRBJ2-5; 10 bases are shared with TRBD1. The CDR3 extends over 15 amino acids. With V trimmed by 6 bases and J by 5 bases, 9 bases remained unmatched. CDR1 is MDHEN and CDR2 is SYDVKM in the germline V gene. The CDR3 region is CASSRQGAIRETQYF. In nucleotides, the CDR3 is TGTGCCAGCAGCCGACAGGGGGCAATCAGGGAGACCCAGTACTTC.

The genes are TRBV5-1 and TRBJ1-4; 10 nucleotides agree with TRBD1. Germline CDR1 reads SGHRS; CDR2 reads YFSETQ. J gave up 7 bases and V 4 bases, and 7 bases lay outside the gene matches. CDR3 length: 15 amino acids. CDR3: CASSRRTGGGEKLFF. CDR3 sequence (DNA): TGCGCCAGCAGCCGAAGGACAGGGGGGGGTGAAAAACTGTTTTTT.

This clone appeared a single time. The CDR3 DNA reads TGTGCCAGCAGCAAAGAGGGTACGGCCGGGACTATAGGTAATGAGCAGTTCTTC. Its protein product is CASSKEGTAGTIGNEQFF. The gene calls are TRBV21-1 and TRBJ2-1; the table's D call, TRBD2, was not checked against the DNA. TRBV21-1 is labeled a pseudogene. CDR3 length: 18 residues.

A few counts support this clone. The V and J genes are TRBV11-2 and TRBJ1-1; the D gene is possibly TRBD1 (6 bases). CDR1 is SGHAT and CDR2 is FQNNGV in the germline V gene. V lost 4 bases, J lost 3 bases, and 9 bases lay in between. The CDR3 length is 13 residues. The CDR3 DNA follows: TGTGCCAGCAGCTGGGGGCTTGACACTGAAGCTTTCTTT. It translates to CASSWGLDTEAFF.